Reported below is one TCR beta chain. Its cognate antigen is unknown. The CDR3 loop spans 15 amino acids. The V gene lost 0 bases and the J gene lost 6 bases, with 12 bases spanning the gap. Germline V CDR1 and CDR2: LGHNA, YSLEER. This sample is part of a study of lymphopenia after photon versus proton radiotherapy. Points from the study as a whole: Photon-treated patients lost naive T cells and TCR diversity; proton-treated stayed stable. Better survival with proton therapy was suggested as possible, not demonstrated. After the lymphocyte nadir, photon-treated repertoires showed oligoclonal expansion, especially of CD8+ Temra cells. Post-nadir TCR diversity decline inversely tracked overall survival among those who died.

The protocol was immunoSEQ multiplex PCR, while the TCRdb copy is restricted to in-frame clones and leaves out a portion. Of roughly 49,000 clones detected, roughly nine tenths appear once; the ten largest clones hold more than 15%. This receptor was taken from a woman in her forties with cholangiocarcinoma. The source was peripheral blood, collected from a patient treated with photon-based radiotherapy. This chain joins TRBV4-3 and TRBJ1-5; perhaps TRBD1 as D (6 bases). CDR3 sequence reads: CASSQDLGAVQPQHF. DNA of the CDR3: TGCGCCAGCAGCCAAGATCTGGGGGCTGTTCAGCCCCAGCATTTT.